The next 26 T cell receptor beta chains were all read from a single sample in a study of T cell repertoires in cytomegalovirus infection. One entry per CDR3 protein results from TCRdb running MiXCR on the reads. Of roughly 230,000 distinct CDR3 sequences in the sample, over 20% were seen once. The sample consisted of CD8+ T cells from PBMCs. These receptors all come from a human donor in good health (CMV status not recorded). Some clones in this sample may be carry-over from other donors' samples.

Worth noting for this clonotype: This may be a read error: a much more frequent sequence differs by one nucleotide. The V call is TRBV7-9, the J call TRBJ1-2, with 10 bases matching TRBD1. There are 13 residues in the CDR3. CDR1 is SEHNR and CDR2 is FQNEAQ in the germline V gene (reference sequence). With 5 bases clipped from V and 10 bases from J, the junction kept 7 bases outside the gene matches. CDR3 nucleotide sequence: TGTGCCAGCAGCCAGACAGGGGGCAATGACTACACCTTC. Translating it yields CASSQTGGNDYTF.

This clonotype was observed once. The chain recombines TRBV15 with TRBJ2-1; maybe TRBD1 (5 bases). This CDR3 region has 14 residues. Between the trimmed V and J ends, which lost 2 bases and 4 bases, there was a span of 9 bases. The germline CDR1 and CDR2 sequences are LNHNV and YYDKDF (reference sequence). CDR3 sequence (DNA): TGTGCCACCAGCAGACTACAGGAGTACAATGAGCAGTTCTTC. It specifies CATSRLQEYNEQFF.

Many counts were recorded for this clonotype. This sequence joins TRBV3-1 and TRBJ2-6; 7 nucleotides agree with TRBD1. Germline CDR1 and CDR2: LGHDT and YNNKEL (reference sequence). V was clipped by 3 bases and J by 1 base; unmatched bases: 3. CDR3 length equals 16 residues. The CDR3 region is CASSHPTGSGANVLTF. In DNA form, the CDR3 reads TGTGCCAGCAGCCACCCGACAGGGTCTGGGGCCAACGTCCTGACTTTC.

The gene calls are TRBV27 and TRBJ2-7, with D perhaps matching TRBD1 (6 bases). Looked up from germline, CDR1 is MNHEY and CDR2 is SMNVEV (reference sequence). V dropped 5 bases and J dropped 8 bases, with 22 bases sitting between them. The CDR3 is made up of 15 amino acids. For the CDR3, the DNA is TGTGCCAGCAGTCAAGCCCGGGACATTCCTACGAAGCAGTACTTC. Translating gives CASSQARDIPTKQYF.

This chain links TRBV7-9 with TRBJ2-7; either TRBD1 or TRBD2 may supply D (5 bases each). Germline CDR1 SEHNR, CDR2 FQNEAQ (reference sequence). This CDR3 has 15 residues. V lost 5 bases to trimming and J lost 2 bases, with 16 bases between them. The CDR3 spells CASSIPGDPAYEQYF. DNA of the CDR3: TGTGCCAGCAGCATCCCCGGGGACCCAGCCTACGAGCAGTACTTC.

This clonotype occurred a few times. This CDR3 reads CASSYSPDSNYGYTF. The CDR3 bases are TGTGCCAGCAGTTATAGTCCGGACTCTAACTATGGCTACACCTTC. The chain is built from TRBV12-3 or TRBV12-4 and TRBJ1-2; D is undetermined. V dropped 4 bases and J dropped 0 bases, with 12 bases sitting between them. CDR3 length equals 15 residues.

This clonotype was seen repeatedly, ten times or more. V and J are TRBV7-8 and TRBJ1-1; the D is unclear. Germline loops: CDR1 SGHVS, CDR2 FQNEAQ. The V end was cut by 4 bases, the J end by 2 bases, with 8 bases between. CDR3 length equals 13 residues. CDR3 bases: TGTGCCAGCAGCTGGGAACCCAACACTGAAGCTTTCTTT. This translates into CASSWEPNTEAFF.

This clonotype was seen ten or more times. As DNA, the CDR3 is TGCAGTGCTTCTCGAGGAAGTACGCGCGGCTACACCTTC. Its protein product is CSASRGSTRGYTF. This chain connects TRBV20-1 to TRBJ1-2; no firm D call. The CDR3 loop spans 13 amino acids. The germline gives CDR1 DFQATT, CDR2 SNEGSKA (reference sequence). V lost 5 bases and J 8 bases, leaving 18 bases between the germline ends.

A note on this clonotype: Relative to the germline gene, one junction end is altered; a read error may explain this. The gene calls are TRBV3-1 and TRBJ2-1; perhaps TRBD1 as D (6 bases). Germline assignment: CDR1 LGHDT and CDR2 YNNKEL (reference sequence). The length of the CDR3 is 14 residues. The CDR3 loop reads CASSPGAPYTEQFF. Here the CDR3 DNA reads TGTGCCAGCAGCCCAGGGGCCCCCTACACTGAGCAGTTCTTC.

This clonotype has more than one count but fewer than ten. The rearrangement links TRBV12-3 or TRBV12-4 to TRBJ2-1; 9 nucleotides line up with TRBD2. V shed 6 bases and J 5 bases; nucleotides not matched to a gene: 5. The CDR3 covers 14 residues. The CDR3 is CASSILAGNNEQFF. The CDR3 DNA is TGTGCCAGCAGCATTCTAGCGGGGAACAATGAGCAGTTCTTC.

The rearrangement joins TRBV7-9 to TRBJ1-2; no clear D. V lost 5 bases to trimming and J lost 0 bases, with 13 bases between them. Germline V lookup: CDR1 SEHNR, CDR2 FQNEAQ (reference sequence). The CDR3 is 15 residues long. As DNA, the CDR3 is TGTGCCAGCAGCCCACCCCAGAATTCTAACTATGGCTACACCTTC. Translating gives CASSPPQNSNYGYTF.

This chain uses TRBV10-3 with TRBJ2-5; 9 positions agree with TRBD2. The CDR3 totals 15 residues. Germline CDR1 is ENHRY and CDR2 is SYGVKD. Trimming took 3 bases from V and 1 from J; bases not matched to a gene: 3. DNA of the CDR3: TGTGCCATCAGTGACGCTAGCGGGGTCCAAGAGACCCAGTACTTC. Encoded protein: CAISDASGVQETQYF.

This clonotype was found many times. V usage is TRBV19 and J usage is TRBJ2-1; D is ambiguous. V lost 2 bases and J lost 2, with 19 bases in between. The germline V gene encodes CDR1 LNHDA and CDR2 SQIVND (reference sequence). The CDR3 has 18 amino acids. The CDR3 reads CASSIPPGRPQPYNEQFF. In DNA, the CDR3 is TGTGCCAGTAGTATACCCCCCGGACGACCCCAGCCCTACAATGAGCAGTTCTTC.

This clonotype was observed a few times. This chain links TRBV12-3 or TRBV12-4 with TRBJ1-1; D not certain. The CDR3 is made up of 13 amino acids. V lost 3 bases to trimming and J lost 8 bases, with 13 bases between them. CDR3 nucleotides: TGTGCCAGCAGTTTTGGAGGGTACCCCGAAGCTTTCTTT. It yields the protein CASSFGGYPEAFF.

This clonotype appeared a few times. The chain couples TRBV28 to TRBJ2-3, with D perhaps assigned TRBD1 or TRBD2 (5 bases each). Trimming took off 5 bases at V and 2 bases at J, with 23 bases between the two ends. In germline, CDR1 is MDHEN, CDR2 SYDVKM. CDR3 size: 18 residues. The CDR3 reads CASSHRDGNEPDTDTQYF. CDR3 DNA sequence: TGTGCCAGCAGTCATCGGGACGGGAATGAGCCTGACACAGATACGCAGTATTTT.

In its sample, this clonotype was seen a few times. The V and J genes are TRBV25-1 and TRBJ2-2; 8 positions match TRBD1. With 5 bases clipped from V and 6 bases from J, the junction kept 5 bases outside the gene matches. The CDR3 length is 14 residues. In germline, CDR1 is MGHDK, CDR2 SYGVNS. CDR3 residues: CASSMTGEAGELFF. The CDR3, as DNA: TGTGCCAGCAGTATGACAGGGGAGGCCGGGGAGCTGTTTTTT.

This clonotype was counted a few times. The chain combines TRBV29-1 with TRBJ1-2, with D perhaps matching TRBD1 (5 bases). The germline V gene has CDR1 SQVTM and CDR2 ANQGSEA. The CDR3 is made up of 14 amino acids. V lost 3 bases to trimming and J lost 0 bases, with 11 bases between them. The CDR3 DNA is TGCAGCGTTGACTCGGACACTGCTAACTATGGCTACACCTTC. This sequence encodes CSVDSDTANYGYTF.

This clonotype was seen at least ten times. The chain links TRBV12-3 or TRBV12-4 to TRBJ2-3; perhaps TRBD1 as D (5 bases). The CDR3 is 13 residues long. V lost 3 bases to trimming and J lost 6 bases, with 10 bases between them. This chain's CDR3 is CASSFIQVDTQYF. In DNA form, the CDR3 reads TGTGCCAGCAGTTTTATACAGGTGGATACGCAGTATTTT.

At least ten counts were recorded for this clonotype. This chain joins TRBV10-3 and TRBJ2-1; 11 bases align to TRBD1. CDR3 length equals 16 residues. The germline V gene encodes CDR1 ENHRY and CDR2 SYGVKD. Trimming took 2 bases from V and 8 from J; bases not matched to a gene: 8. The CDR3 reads CAISEGAGTGGDEQFF. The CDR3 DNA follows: TGTGCCATCAGTGAGGGAGCCGGGACAGGGGGAGATGAGCAGTTCTTC.

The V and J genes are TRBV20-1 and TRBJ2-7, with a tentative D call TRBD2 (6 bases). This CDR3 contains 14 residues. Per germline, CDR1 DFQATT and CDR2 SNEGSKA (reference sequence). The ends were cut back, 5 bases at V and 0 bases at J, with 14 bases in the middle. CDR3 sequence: CSALRAGTSYEQYF. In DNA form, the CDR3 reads TGCAGTGCTCTCAGAGCGGGCACCTCCTACGAGCAGTACTTC.

CDR3 coding DNA: TGTGCCAGCAGCGTCATCGACGAGCAGTACTTC. The encoded protein is CASSVIDEQYF. The genes are TRBV5-6 and TRBJ2-7; no clear D. The CDR3 totals 11 residues. Per the germline V gene, CDR1 is SGHDT and CDR2 is YYEEEE. V lost 4 bases and J lost 5, with 7 bases in between.

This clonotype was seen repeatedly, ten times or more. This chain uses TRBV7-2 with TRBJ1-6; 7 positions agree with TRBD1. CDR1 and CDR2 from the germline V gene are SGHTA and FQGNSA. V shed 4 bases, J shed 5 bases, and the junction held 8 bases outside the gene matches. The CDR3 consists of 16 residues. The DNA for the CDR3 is TGTGCCAGCAGCTCGATGACAGGGCATCATAATTCACCCCTCCACTTT. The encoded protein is CASSSMTGHHNSPLHF. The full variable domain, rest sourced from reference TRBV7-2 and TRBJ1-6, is GAGVSQSPSNKVTEKGKDVELRCDPISGHTALYWYRQSLGQGLEFLIYFQGNSAPDKSGLPSDRFSAERTGGSVSTLTIQRTQQEDSAVYLCASSSMTGHHNSPLHFGNGTRLTVT.

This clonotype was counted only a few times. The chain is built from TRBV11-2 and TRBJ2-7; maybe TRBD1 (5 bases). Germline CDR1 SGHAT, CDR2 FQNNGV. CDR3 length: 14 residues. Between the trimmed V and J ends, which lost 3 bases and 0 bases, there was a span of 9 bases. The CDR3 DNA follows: TGTGCCAGCAGCTTGGGGCCTTACTCCTACGAGCAGTACTTC. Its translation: CASSLGPYSYEQYF.

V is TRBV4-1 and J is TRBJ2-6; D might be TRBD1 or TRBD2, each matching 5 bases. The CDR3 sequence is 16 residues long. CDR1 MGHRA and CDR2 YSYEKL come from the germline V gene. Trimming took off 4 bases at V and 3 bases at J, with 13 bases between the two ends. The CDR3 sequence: CASSPLGAGGANVLTF. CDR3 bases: TGCGCCAGCAGCCCACTTGGGGCGGGTGGGGCCAACGTCCTGACTTTC.

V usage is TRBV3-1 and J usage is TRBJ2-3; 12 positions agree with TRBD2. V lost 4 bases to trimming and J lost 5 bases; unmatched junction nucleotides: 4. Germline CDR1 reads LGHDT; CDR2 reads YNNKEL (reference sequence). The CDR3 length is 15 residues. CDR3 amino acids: CASSPGLAGIDTQYF. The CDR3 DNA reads TGTGCCAGCAGCCCTGGACTAGCGGGGATAGATACGCAGTATTTT.

CDR3 protein: CASSLSRGIAYEQYF. CDR3 nucleotides: TGTGCCAGCAGCTTAAGCCGCGGGATAGCCTACGAGCAGTACTTC. V and J are TRBV7-9 and TRBJ2-7, with a tentative D call TRBD2 (6 bases). CDR3 length: 15 residues. CDR1 SEHNR and CDR2 FQNEAQ come from the germline V gene (reference sequence). The ends were cut back, 2 bases at V and 2 bases at J, with 13 bases in the middle. Supplemented by reference TRBV7-9 and TRBJ2-7, the full variable domain reads DTGVSQNPRHKITKRGQNVTFRCDPISEHNRLYWYRQTLGQGPEFLTYFQNEAQLEKSRLLSDRFSAERPKGSFSTLEIQRTEQGDSAMYLCASSLSRGIAYEQYFGPGTRLTVT.